This T cell receptor beta chain is from a study of T cell responses to AZD1222 COVID-19 vaccine. With 0 bases clipped from V and 12 bases from J, the junction kept 8 bases outside the gene matches. Per germline, CDR1 MNHEY and CDR2 SVGAGI. The CDR3 length is 14 residues. Assay: immunoSEQ multiplex PCR; the TCRdb copy retains only in-frame clones and omits some. The sample includes 150,000 to 200,000 clones, around 93% of them seen just once. Findings and limits, study-wide: Females outnumbered males among donors, who were mostly white British; clonal diversity was possibly underestimated. It was only a handful of AZD1222 recipients who were seropositive at baseline.

For this clone: No antigen is known for it.

V usage is TRBV6-5 and J usage is TRBJ2-1, with 7 bases fitting TRBD2. The origin of this receptor is an adult in good health. Specimen: peripheral blood, collected on day 0 of AZD1222 vaccination. In nucleotides, the CDR3 is TGTGCCAGCAGTTACTCATCTAGCGGCCACGTGCAGTTCTTC. Translation: CASSYSSSGHVQFF.